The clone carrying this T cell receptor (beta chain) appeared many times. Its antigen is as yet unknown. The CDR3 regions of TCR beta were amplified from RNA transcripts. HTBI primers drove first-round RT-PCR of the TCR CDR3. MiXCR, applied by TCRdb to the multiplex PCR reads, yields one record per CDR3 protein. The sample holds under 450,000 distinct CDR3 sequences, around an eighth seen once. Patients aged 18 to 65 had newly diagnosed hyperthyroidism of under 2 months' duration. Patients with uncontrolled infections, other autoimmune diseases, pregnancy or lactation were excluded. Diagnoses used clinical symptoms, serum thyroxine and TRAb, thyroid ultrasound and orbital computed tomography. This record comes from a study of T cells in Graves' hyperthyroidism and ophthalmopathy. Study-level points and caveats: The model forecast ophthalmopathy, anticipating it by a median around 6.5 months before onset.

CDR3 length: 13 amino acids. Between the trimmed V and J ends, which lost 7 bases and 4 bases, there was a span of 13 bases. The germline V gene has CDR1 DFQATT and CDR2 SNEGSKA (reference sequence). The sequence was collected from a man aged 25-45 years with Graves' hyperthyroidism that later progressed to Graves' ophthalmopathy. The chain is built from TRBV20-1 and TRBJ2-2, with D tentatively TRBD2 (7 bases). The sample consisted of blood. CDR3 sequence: CSGGPSGTGELFF. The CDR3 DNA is TGCAGTGGGGGGCCTAGCGGCACCGGGGAGCTGTTTTTT.